This T cell receptor (beta chain) stems from a study of PD-L1 blockade in urothelial cancer. Study as a whole: Blood was tested 3 weeks (second dose) and 6 weeks into treatment.

The ends lost 3 bases at V and 5 bases at J; junction bases unmatched: 6. This CDR3 is built from 15 residues. Germline V gives CDR1 SGHDN, CDR2 FVKESK. Assay: immunoSEQ multiplex PCR; the TCRdb copy retains only in-frame clones and omits some. The data show fewer than 75,000 clones, around 84% seen once. This clone appeared a single time. The receptor's source is a man between 65 and 85 years old with urothelial cancer. This specimen consisted of PBMCs, obtained around atezolizumab (anti-PD-L1) treatment. The chain carries TRBV14 and TRBJ1-1; 10 bases map to TRBD1. The chain's CDR3 is CASSQRTGGRTEAFF. For the CDR3, the DNA is TGTGCCAGCAGCCAGAGGACAGGGGGACGGACTGAAGCTTTCTTT.